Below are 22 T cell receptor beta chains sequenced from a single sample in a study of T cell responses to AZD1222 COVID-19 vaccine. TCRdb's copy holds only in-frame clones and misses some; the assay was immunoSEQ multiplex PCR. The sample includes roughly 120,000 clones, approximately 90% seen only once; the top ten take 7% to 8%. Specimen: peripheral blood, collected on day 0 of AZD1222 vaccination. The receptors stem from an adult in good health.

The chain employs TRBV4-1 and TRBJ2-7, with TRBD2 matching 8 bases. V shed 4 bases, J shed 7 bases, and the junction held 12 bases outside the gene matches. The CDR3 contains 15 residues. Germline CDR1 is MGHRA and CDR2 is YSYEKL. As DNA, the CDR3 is TGCGCCAGCAGCCCGACGGGAGGGGAGGATGAGGAGCAGTACTTC. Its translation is CASSPTGGEDEEQYF.

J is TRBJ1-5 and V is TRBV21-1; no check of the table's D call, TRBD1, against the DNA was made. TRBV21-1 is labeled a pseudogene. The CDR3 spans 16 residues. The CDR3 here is CASSKPATDRAQPQHF. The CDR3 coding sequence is TGTGCCAGCAGCAAACCCGCCACCGACAGGGCTCAGCCCCAGCATTTT.

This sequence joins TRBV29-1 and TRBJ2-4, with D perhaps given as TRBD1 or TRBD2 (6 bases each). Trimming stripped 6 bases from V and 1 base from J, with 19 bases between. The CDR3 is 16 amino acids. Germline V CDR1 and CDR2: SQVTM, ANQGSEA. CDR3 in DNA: TGCAGCGTGGGGGGAACGGGGGCGTCTGCCAAAAACATTCAGTACTTC. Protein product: CSVGGTGASAKNIQYF.

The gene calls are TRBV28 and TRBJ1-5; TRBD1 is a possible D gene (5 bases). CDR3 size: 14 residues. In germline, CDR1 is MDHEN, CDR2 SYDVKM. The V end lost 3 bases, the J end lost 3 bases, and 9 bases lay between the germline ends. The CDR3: CASSFETVNQPQHF. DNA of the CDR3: TGTGCCAGCAGTTTTGAGACAGTCAATCAGCCCCAGCATTTT.

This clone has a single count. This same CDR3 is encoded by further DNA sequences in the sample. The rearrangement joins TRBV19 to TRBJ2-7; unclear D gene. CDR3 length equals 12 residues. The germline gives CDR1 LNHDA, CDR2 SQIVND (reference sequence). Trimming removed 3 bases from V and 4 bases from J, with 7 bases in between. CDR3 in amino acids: CASSIGGYEQYF. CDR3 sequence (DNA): TGTGCCAGTAGTATTGGTGGATACGAGCAGTACTTC.

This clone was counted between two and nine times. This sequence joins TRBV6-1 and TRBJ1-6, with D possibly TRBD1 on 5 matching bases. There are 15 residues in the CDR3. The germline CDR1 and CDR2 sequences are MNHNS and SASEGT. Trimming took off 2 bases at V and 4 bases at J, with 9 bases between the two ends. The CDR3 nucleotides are TGTGCCAGCAGTGAACGGGGCCCGTATAATTCACCCCTCCACTTT. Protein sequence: CASSERGPYNSPLHF.

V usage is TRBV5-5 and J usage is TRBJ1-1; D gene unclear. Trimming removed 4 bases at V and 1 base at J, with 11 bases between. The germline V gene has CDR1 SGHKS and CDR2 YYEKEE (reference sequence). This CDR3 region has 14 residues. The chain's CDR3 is CASSPPGKNTEAFF. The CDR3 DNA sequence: TGTGCCAGCAGCCCCCCGGGGAAGAACACTGAAGCTTTCTTT.

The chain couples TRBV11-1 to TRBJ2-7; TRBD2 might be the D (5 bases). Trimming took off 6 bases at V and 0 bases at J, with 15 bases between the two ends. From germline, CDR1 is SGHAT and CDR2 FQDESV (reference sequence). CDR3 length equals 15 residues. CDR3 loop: CASSPNPGSSYEQYF. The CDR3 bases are TGTGCCAGCAGTCCCAACCCGGGGAGCTCCTACGAGCAGTACTTC.

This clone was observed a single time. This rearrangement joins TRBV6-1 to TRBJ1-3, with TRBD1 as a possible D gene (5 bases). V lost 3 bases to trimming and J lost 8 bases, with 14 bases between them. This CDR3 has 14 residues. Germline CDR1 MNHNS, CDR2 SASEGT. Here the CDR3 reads CASSEAGRVHTIYF. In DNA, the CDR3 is TGTGCCAGCAGTGAGGCGGGCAGGGTACACACCATATATTTT.

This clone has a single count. The CDR3 region is CASSLKGVLSSSYNSPLHF. The CDR3 nucleotides are TGTGCCAGCAGTTTAAAGGGGGTCCTTTCGAGCTCCTATAATTCACCCCTCCACTTT. This chain connects TRBV28 to TRBJ1-6; D possibly corresponds to TRBD1 (6 bases). Trimming took off 2 bases at V and 0 bases at J, with 17 bases between the two ends. The CDR3 contains 19 residues. The germline V gene encodes CDR1 MDHEN and CDR2 SYDVKM.

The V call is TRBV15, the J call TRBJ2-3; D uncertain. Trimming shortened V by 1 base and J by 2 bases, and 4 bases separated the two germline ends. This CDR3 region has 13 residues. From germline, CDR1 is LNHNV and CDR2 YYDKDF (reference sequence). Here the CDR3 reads CATSRVSTDTQYF. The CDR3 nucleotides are TGTGCCACCAGCAGAGTATCCACAGATACGCAGTATTTT. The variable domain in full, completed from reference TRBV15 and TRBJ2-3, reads DAMVIQNPRYQVTQFGKPVTLSCSQTLNHNVMYWYQQKSSQAPKLLFHYYDKDFNNEADTPDNFQSRRPNTSFCFLDIRSPGLGDTAMYLCATSRVSTDTQYFGPGTRLTVL.

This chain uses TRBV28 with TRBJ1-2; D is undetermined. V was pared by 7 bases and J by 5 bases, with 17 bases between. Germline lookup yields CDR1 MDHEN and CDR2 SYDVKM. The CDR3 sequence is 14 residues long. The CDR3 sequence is CASTNSPSQYGYTF. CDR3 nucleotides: TGTGCCAGCACCAACAGCCCTTCTCAGTATGGCTACACCTTC.

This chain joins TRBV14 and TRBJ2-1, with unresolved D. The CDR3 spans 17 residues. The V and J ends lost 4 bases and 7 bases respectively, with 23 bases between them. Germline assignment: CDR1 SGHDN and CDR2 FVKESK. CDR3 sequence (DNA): TGTGCCAGCAGCCCCCCGGCCCGGGCTTTCCTGTGGAATGAGCAGTTCTTC. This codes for CASSPPARAFLWNEQFF.

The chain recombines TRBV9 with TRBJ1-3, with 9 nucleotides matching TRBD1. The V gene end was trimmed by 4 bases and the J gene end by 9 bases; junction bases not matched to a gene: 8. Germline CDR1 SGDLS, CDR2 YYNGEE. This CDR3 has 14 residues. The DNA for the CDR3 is TGTGCCAGCAGCTCCGGGACAGGGAGAAGCACCATATATTTT. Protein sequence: CASSSGTGRSTIYF.

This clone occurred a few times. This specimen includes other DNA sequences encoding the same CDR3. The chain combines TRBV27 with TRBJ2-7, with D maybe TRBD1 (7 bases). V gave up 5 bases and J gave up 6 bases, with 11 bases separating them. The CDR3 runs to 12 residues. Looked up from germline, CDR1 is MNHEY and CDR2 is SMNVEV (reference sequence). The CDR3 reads CASSPQGGEQYF. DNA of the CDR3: TGTGCCAGCAGTCCTCAGGGGGGCGAGCAGTACTTC.

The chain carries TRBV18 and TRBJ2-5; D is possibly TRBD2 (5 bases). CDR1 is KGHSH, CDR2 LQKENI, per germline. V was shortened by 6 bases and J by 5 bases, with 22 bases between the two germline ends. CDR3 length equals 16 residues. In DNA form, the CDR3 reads TGTGCCAGCTCCGAAGTGGTAAGCGGAGTATATGAGACCCAGTACTTC. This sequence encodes CASSEVVSGVYETQYF.

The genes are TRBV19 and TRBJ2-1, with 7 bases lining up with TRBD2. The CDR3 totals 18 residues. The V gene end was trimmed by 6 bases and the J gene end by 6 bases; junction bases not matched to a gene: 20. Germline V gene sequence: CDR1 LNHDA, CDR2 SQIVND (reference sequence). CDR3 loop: CASSLYSGQGGVPNEQFF. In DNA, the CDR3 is TGTGCCAGTAGCCTCTACTCGGGTCAGGGAGGGGTCCCCAATGAGCAGTTCTTC.

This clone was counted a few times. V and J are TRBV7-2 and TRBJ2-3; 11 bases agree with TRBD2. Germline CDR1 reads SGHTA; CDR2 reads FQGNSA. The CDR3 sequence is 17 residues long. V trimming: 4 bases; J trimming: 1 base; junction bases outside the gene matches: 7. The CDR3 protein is CASSSRTSGWGTDTQYF. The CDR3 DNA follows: TGTGCCAGCAGCTCACGGACTAGCGGGTGGGGCACAGATACGCAGTATTTT.

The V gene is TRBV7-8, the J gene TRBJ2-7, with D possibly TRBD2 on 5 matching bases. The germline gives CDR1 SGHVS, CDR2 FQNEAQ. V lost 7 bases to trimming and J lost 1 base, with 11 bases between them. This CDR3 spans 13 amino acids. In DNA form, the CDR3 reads TGTGCCAGCACTGGGCGGGTGTCCTACGAGCAGTACTTC. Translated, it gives CASTGRVSYEQYF.

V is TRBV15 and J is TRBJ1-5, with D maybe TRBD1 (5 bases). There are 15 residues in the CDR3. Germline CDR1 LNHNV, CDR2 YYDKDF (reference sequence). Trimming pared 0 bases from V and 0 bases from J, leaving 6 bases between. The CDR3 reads CATSRDQGSNQPQHF. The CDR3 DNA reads TGTGCCACCAGCAGAGATCAGGGTAGCAATCAGCCCCAGCATTTT.

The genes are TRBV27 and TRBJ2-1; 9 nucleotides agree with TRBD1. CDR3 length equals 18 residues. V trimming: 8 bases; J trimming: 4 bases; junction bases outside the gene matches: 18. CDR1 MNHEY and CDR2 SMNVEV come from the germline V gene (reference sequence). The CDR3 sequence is CASDPGTGPTGFYNEQFF. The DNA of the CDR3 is TGTGCCAGCGATCCCGGGACAGGGCCCACAGGGTTTTACAATGAGCAGTTCTTC.

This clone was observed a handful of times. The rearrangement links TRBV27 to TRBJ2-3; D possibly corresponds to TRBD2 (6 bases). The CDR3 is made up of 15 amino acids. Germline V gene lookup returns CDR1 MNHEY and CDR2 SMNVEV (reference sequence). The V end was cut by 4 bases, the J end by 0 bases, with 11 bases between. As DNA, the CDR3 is TGTGCCAGCAGTTCCCTTGGGACTAGCACAGATACGCAGTATTTT. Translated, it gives CASSSLGTSTDTQYF.